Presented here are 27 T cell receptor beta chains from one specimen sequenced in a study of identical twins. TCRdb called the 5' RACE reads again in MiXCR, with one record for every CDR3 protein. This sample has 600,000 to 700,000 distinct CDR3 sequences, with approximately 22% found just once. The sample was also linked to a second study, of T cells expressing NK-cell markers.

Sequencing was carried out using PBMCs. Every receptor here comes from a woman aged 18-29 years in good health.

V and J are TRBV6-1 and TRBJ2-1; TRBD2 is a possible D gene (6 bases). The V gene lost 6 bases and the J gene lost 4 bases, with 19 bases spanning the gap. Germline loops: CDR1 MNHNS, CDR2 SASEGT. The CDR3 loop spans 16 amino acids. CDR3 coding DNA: TGTGCCAGCAGCATCACTAGCCGGATGAGATACAATGAGCAGTTCTTC. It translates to CASSITSRMRYNEQFF.

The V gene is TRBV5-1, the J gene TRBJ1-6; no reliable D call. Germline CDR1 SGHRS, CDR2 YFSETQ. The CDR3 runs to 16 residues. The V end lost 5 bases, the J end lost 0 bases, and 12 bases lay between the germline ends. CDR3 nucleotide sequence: TGCGCCAGCAGGGACCAGGAGAGCTCCTATAATTCACCCCTCCACTTT. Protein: CASRDQESSYNSPLHF.

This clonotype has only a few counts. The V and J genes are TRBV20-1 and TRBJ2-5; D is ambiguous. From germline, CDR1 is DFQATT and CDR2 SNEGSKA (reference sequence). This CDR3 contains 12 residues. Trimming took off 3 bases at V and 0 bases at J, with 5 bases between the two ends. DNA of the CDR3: TGCAGTGCTAGCTTCTACCAAGAGACCCAGTACTTC. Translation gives CSASFYQETQYF.

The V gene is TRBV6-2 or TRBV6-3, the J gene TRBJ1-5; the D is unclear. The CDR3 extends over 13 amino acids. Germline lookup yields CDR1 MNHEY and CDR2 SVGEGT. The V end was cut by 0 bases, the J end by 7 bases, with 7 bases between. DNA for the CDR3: TGTGCCAGCAGTTACTCCCAAAGCCAGCCCCAGCATTTT. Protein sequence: CASSYSQSQPQHF.

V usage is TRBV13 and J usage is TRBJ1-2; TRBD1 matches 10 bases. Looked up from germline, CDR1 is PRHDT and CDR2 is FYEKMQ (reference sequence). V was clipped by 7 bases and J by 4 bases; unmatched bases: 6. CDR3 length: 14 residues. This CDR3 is CASTLGQGVYGYTF. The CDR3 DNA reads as TGTGCCAGCACCCTTGGACAGGGGGTCTATGGCTACACCTTC.

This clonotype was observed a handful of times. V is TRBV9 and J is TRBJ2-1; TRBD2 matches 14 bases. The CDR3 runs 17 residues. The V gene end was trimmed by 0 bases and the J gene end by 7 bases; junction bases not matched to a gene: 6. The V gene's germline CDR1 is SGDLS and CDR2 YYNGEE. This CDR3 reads CASSVGTSGGLKNEQFF. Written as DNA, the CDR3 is TGTGCCAGCAGCGTAGGGACTAGCGGGGGGCTAAAAAATGAGCAGTTCTTC.

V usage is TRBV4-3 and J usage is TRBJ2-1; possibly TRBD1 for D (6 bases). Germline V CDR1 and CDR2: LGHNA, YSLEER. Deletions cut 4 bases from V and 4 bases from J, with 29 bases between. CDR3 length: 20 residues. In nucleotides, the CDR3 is TGCGCCAGCAGCCGCGCGCAGCGGTCGGGACATCCCTCCCGATACAATGAGCAGTTCTTC. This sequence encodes CASSRAQRSGHPSRYNEQFF.

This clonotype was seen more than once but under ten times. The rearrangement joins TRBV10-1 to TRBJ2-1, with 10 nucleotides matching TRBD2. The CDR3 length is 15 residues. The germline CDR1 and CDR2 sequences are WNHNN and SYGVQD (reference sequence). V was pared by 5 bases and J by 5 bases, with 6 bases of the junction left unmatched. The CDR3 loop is CASSWSGRDDNEQFF. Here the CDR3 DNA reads TGCGCCAGCAGTTGGAGCGGGAGGGATGACAATGAGCAGTTCTTC.

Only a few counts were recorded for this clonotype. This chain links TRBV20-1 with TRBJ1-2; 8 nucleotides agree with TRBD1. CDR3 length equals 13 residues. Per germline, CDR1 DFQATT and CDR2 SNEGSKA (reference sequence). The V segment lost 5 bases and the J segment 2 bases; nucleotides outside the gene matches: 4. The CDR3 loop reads CSAEDRVNYGYTF. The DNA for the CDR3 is TGCAGTGCTGAGGACAGGGTAAACTATGGCTACACCTTC.

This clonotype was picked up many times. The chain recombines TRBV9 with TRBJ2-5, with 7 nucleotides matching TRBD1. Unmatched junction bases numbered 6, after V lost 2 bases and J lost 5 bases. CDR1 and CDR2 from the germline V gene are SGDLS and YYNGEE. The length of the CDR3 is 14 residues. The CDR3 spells CASSVGQVYETQYF. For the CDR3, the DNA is TGTGCCAGCAGCGTCGGACAGGTCTACGAGACCCAGTACTTC.

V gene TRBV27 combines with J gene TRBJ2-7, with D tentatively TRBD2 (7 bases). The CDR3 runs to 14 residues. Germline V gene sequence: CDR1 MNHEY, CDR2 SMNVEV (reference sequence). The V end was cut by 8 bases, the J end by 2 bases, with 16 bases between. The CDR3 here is CASSRGGITYEQYF. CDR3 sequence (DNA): TGTGCCAGCTCGAGGGGGGGTATTACCTACGAGCAGTACTTC.

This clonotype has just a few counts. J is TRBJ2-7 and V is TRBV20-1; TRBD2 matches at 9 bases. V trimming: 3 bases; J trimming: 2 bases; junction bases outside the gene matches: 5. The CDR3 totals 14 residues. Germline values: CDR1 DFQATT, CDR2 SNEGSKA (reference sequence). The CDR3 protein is CSASSGSPPYEQYF. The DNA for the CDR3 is TGCAGTGCTAGTAGCGGGAGTCCCCCCTACGAGCAGTACTTC.

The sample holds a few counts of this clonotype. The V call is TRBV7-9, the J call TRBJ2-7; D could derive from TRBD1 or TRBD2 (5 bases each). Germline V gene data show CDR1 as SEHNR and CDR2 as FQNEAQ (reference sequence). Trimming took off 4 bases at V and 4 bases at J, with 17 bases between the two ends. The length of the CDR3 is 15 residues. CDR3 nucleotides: TGTGCCAGCAGCTCGACCACTAGGGGTAGATACGAGCAGTACTTC. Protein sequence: CASSSTTRGRYEQYF.

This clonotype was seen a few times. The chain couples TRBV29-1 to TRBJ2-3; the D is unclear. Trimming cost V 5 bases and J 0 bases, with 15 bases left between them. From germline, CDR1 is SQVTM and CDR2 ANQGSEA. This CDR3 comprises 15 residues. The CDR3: CSVLFGFLSTDTQYF. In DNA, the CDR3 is TGCAGCGTTCTTTTCGGGTTTCTTAGCACAGATACGCAGTATTTT.

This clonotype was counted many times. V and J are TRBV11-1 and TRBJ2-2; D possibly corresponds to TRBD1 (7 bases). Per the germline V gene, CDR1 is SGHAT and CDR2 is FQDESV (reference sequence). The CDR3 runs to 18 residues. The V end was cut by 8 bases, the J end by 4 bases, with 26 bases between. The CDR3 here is CASYPQGVAAYSTGELFF. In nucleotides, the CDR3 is TGTGCCAGCTATCCCCAGGGGGTAGCGGCCTATTCCACCGGGGAGCTGTTTTTT.

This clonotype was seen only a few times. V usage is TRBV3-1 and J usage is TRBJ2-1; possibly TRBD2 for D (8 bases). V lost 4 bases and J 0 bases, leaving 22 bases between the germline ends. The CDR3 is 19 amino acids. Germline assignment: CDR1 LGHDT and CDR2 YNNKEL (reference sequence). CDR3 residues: CASSPPFREGASSYNEQFF. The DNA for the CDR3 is TGTGCCAGCAGCCCACCTTTCCGGGAGGGGGCAAGCTCCTACAATGAGCAGTTCTTC.

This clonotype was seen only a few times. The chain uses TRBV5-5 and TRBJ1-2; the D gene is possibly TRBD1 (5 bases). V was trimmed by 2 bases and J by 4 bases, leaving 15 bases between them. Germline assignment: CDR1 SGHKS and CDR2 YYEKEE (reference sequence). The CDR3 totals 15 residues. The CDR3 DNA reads TGTGCCAGCAGCTTAGCAGGGACTTCCACCTATGGCTACACCTTC. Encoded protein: CASSLAGTSTYGYTF.

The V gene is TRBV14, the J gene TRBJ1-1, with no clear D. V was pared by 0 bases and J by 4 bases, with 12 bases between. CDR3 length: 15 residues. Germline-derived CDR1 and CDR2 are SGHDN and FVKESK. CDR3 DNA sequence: TGTGCCAGCAGCCAAGAAATTCGCAGGTTCACTGAAGCTTTCTTT. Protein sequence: CASSQEIRRFTEAFF.

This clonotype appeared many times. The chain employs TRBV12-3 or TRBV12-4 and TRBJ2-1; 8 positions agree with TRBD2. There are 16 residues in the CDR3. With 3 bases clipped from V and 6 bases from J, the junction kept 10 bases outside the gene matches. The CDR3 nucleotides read TGTGCCAGCAGTTTGGAAAGCGGGAGTTGGTCCAATGAGCAGTTCTTC. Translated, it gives CASSLESGSWSNEQFF.

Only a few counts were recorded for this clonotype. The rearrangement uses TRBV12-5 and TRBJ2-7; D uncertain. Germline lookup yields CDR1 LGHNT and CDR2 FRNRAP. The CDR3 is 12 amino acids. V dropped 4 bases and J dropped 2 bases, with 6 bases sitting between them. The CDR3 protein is CASGSQAYEQYF. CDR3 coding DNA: TGTGCTAGTGGTTCCCAAGCCTACGAGCAGTACTTC.

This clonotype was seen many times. CDR3 sequence (DNA): TGTGCCAGCAGTTTAGGGCGATACTATGGCTACACCTTC. Amino acid sequence: CASSLGRYYGYTF. This rearrangement joins TRBV12-3 or TRBV12-4 to TRBJ1-2; no reliable D call. The CDR3 covers 13 residues. V was trimmed by 1 base and J by 3 bases, leaving 6 bases between them.

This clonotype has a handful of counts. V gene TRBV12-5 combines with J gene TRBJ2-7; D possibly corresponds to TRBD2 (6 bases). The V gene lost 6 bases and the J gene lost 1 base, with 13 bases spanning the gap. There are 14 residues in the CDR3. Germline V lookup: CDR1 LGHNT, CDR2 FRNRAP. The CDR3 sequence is CASGRGEGSYEQYF. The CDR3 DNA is TGTGCTAGTGGCCGCGGGGAAGGATCCTACGAGCAGTACTTC.

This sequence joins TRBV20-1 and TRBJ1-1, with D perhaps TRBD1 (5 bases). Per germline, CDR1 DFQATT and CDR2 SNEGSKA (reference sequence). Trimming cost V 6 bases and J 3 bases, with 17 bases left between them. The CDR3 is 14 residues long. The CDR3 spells CSAPRPGGHTEAFF. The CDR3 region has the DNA TGCAGTGCCCCTCGTCCCGGGGGACACACTGAAGCTTTCTTT.

CDR3 in DNA: TGCGCCAGCAGTTCCGGGACTAGCGCATTACGCACAGATACGCAGTATTTT. Its translation: CASSSGTSALRTDTQYF. The chain joins TRBV5-1 to TRBJ2-3, with 10 bases lining up with TRBD2. CDR3 length: 17 residues. V was clipped by 5 bases and J by 1 base; unmatched bases: 10. CDR1 is SGHRS, CDR2 YFSETQ, per germline.

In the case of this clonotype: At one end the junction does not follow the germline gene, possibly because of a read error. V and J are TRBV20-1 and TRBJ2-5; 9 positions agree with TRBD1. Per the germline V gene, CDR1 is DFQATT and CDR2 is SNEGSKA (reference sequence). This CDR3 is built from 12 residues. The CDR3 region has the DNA TGCAGTGCTAAAGACAGGGGGGAGACCCAGCACTTC. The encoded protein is CSAKDRGETQHF.

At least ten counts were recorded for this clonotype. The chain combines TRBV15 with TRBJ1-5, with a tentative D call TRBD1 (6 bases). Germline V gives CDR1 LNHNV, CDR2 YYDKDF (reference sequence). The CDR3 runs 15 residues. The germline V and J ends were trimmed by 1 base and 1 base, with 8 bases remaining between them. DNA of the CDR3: TGTGCCACCAGCAGAGTAACAGGGAGCAATCAGCCCCAGCATTTT. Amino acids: CATSRVTGSNQPQHF.

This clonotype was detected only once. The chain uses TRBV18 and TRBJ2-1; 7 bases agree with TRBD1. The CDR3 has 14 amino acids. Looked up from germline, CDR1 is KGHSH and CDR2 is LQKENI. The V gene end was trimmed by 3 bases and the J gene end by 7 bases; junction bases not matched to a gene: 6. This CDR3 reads CASSPGQPGNEQFF. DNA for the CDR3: TGTGCCAGCTCACCGGGACAGCCAGGAAATGAGCAGTTCTTC.